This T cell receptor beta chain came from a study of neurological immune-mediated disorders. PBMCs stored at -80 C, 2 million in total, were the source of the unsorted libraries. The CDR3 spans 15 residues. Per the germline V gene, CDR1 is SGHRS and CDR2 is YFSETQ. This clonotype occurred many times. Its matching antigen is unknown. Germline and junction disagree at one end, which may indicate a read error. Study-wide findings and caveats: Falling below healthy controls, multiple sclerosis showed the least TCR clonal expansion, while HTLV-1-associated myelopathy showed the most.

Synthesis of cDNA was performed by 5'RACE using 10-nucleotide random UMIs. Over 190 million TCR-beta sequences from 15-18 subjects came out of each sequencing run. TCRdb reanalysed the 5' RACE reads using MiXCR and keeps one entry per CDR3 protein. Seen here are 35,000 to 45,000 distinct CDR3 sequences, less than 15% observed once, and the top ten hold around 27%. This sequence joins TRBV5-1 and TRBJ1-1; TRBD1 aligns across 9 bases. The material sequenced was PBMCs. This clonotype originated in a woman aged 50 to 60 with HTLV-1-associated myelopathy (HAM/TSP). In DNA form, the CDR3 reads TGTGCCAGCAGCTTGGGGACAGGGATGAACACTGAAGCTTTCTTT. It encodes CASSLGTGMNTEAFF.